This TCR beta chain was sequenced for a study of blood T cells in healthy people across ages. Combining a sample-barcoded 5' primer with a J-beta primer mix, a second PCR ran for about 6 to 11 cycles. A single record per CDR3 protein comes from TCRdb applying MiXCR to the 5' RACE reads. The table has 850,000 to 1,300,000 distinct CDR3 sequences, 45% seen once. This CDR3 is built from 14 residues. CDR1 is SNHLY and CDR2 is FYNNEI in the germline V gene. V was pared by 4 bases and J by 3 bases, with 12 bases between. The sequencing sample was made of blood. The sequence came from a woman between 55 and 75 years old in good health. The chain joins TRBV2 to TRBJ2-5, with D maybe TRBD1 (6 bases). The CDR3 loop is CASSARDKEETQYF. The CDR3 DNA reads TGTGCCAGCAGTGCCCGGGACAAAGAAGAGACCCAGTACTTC.